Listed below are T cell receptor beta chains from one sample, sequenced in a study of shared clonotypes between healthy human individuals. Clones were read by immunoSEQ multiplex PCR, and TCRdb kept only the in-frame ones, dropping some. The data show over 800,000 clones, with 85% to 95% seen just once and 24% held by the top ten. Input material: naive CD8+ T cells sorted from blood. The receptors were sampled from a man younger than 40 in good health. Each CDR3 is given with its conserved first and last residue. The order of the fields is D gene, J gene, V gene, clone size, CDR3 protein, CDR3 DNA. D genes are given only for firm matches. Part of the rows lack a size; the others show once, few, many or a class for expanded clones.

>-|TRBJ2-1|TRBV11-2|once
CASSLVHNEQFF
TGTGCCAGCAGCTTAGTCCACAATGAGCAGTTCTTC
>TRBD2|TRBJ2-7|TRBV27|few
CASSLSGTTYEQYF
TGTGCCAGCAGTTTGAGCGGGACGACCTACGAGCAGTACTTC
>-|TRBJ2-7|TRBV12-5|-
CASGPSSYEQYF
TGTGCTAGTGGCCCCTCATCCTACGAGCAGTACTTC
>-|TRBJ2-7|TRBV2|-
CASIQEGYEQYF
TGTGCCAGCATTCAGGAGGGGTACGAGCAGTACTTC
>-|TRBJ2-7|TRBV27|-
CASSPRQDSAYEQYF
TGTGCCAGCAGCCCCCGACAGGATTCGGCCTACGAGCAGTACTTC
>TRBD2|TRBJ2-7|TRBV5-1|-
CASSLGTSGSLDEQYF
TGCGCTAGCAGCCTAGGGACTAGCGGGAGTCTGGACGAGCAGTACTTC
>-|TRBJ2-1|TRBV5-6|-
CASSLTGDYNEQFF
TGTGCCAGCAGCTTGACAGGAGACTACAATGAGCAGTTCTTC
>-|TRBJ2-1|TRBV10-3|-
CAISVSGGNNEQFF
TGTGCCATCAGTGTTTCGGGTGGTAACAATGAGCAGTTCTTC
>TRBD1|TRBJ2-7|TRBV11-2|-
CASSRQGPYEQYF
TGTGCCAGCAGCCGACAGGGACCCTACGAGCAGTACTTC
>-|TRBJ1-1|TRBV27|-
CASSKQGLNTEAFF
TGTGCCAGCAGTAAACAGGGTTTGAACACTGAAGCTTTCTTT
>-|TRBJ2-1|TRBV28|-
CASRPRAGGYNEQFF
TGTGCCAGCAGGCCCCGGGCCGGAGGGTACAATGAGCAGTTCTTC
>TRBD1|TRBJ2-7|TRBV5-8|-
CASSSPGTGAGEQYF
TGTGCCAGCAGCTCCCCGGGGACAGGGGCGGGAGAGCAGTACTTC
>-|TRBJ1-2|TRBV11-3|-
CASTFAQNGYTF
TGTGCCAGCACCTTCGCCCAGAATGGCTACACCTTC
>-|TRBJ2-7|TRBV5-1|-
CASSLASGSREVVREQYF
TGCGCCAGCAGCTTGGCTTCGGGATCCAGGGAAGTAGTACGTGAGCAGTACTTC
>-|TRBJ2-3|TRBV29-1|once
CSVEEGANTDTQYF
TGCAGCGTTGAAGAGGGCGCGAACACAGATACGCAGTATTTT
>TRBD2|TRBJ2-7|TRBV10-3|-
CAISEPRTSRGGYEQYF
TGTGCCATCAGTGAGCCGCGGACTAGCCGGGGAGGCTACGAGCAGTACTTC
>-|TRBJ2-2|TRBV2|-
CATLWANTGELFF
TGTGCCACCCTTTGGGCGAACACCGGGGAGCTGTTTTTT
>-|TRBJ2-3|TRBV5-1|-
CASSLEISEDTQYF
TGCGCCAGCAGCTTGGAGATCAGTGAGGATACGCAGTATTTT
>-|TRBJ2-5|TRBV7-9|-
CASRSPLSETQYF
TGTGCCAGCAGATCCCCGTTGTCGGAGACCCAGTACTTC
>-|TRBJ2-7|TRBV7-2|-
CASSPPDRSYEQYF
TGTGCCAGCAGCCCGCCGGACCGTTCCTACGAGCAGTACTTC
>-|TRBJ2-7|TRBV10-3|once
CAMALGRDLSEQYF
TGTGCCATGGCCTTGGGGCGGGATTTGTCCGAGCAGTACTTC
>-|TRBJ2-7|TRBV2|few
CASSGISVRSSYEQYF
TGTGCCAGCAGTGGCATCTCAGTAAGGAGCTCCTACGAGCAGTACTTC
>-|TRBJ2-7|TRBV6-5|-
CASSPGPYEQYF
TGTGCCAGCAGCCCAGGCCCCTACGAGCAGTACTTC
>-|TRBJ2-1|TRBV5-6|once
CASSLELMSDEQFF
TGTGCCAGCAGCTTGGAACTAATGAGTGATGAGCAGTTCTTC
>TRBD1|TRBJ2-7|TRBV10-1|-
CASSSTGHEQYF
TGCGCCAGCAGTTCGACAGGGCACGAGCAGTACTTC
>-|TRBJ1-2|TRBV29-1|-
CSVNGALANYGYTF
TGCAGCGTTAACGGGGCGTTAGCTAACTATGGCTACACCTTC
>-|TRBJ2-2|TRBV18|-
CASSLLEDSNTGELFF
TGTGCCAGCTCACTCCTCGAGGACAGTAACACCGGGGAGCTGTTTTTT
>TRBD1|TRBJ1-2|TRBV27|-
CASSPGQGFYGYTF
TGTGCCAGCAGTCCGGGACAGGGATTCTATGGCTACACCTTC
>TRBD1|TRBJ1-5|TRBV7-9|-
CASSNTQGANQPQHF
TGTGCCAGCAGTAACACACAGGGGGCAAATCAGCCCCAGCATTTT
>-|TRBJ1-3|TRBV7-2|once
CASSLGVGYTGNTIYF
TGTGCCAGCAGCTTAGGGGTGGGGTATACTGGAAACACCATATATTTT
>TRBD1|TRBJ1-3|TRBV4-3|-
CASSQDRVGNTIYF
TGCGCCAGCAGCCAGGACAGGGTCGGGAACACCATATATTTT
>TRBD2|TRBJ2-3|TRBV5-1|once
CASSLGGLETDTQYF
TGCGCCAGCAGCTTGGGGGGACTAGAGACAGATACGCAGTATTTT
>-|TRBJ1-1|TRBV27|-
CASSSKGQPEAFF
TGTGCCAGCAGCTCAAAAGGACAGCCTGAAGCTTTCTTT
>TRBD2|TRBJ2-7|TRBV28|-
CASRWTSGYSYEQYF
TGTGCCAGCAGGTGGACTAGCGGTTACTCCTACGAGCAGTACTTC
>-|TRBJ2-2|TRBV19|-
CASSRTATGELFF
TGTGCCAGTAGTAGGACAGCCACCGGGGAGCTGTTTTTT
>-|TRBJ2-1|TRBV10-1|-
CASSEGGDSAYNEQFF
TGCGCCAGCAGTGAAGGGGGGGACTCTGCCTACAATGAGCAGTTCTTC
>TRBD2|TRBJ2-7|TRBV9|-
CASSAGAGGPYEQYF
TGTGCCAGCAGCGCCGGAGCGGGAGGGCCATACGAGCAGTACTTC
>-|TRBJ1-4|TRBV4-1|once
CASSHPTGGDEKLFF
TGCGCCAGCAGCCACCCGACGGGGGGGGATGAAAAACTGTTTTTT
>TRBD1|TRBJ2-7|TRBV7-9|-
CASRPPGQDYEQYF
TGTGCCAGCAGGCCTCCGGGACAGGACTACGAGCAGTACTTC
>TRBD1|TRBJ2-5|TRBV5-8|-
CASSLAQGAYETQYF
TGTGCCAGCAGCTTAGCGCAGGGGGCGTATGAGACCCAGTACTTC
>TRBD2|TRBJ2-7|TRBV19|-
CATLQAGGGYF
TGTGCCACCCTTCAAGCGGGAGGGGGGTACTTC
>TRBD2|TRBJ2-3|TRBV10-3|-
CAISEGTIPGTDTQYF
TGTGCCATCAGTGAGGGGACTATCCCGGGCACAGATACGCAGTATTTT
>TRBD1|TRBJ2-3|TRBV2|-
CASSKGTVSTDTQYF
TGTGCCAGCAGTAAGGGGACAGTAAGCACAGATACGCAGTATTTT
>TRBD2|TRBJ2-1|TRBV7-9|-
CASSHPSSGSYNEQFF
TGTGCCAGCAGCCATCCATCTAGCGGCTCCTACAATGAGCAGTTCTTC
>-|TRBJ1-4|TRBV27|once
CASKGGRGVGEKLFF
TGTGCCAGCAAAGGTGGGCGGGGGGTAGGAGAAAAACTGTTTTTT
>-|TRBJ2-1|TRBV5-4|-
CASSLNNEQFF
TGTGCCAGCAGCTTGAACAATGAGCAGTTCTTC
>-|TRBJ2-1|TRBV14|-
CASSPWGSGNNEQFF
TGTGCCAGCAGCCCCTGGGGTAGCGGAAACAATGAGCAGTTCTTC
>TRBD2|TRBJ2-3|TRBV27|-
CASSFGLLADTDTQYF
TGTGCCAGCAGCTTCGGGTTGCTAGCGGACACAGATACGCAGTATTTT
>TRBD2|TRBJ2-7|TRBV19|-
CASSIREAYEQYF
TGTGCCAGTAGTATCCGGGAGGCTTACGAGCAGTACTTC
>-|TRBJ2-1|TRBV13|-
CASSLGRRAYNEQFF
TGTGCCAGCAGCTTAGGCCGGAGGGCGTACAATGAGCAGTTCTTC
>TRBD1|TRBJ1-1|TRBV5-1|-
CASSHGQGRTEAFF
TGCGCCAGCAGCCATGGACAGGGCCGTACTGAAGCTTTCTTT
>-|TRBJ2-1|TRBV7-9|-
CASEANEQFF
TGTGCCAGCGAGGCGAATGAGCAGTTCTTC
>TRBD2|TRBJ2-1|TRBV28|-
CASSLIAGGDNEQFF
TGTGCCAGCAGTTTAATTGCGGGAGGCGACAATGAGCAGTTCTTC
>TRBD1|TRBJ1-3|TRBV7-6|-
CASSNRDRLGNTIYF
TGTGCCAGCAGCAACCGGGACAGATTAGGAAACACCATATATTTT
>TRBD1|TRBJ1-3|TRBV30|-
CAWRRGRGGNTIYF
TGTGCCTGGAGGAGGGGGCGCGGTGGAAACACCATATATTTT